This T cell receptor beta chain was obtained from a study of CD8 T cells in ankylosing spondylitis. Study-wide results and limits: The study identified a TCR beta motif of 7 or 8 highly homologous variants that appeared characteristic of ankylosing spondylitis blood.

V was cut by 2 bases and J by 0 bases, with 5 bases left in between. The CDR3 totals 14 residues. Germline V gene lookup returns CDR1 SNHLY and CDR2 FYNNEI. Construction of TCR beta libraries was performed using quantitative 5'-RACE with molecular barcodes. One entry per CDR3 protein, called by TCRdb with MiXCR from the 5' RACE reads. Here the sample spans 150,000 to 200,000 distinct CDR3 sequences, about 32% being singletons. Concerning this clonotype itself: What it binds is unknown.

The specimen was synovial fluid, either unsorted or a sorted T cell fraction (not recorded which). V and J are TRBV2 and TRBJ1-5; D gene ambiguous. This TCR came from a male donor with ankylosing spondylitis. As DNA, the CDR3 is TGTGCCAGCAGTGAACAAAATAGCAATCAGCCCCAGCATTTT. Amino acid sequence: CASSEQNSNQPQHF.